This T cell receptor (beta chain) was found in a study of cytomegalovirus exposure and HLA in healthy donors (TCRdb year 2017). General notes on the study: An earlier analysis of roughly 500 of the donors reported roughly 300 Gb of sequence data and around 110 million unique TCR beta sequences from roughly 180 million T cells. An early release covering about 600 HLA-typed donors comprised approximately 290 gigabases of sequencing data and around 86 million unique TCR sequences. Among the roughly 400 genotyped donors, 75% to 90% belonged to the genetic ancestry cluster associated with self-reported Caucasian donors. The study aimed to test whether signatures of past pathogen exposure could be identified by cataloging public T cell receptors. The study used immunosequencing to profile the T cell repertoires of about 670 subjects and linked those repertoires to cytomegalovirus serostatus. Besides the first cohort of some 670 subjects, a separate validation cohort made up of 120 different subjects was used. To predict cytomegalovirus infection status, the study combined high-throughput TCR immunosequencing, statistical association of individual TCRs with disease status, and machine learning. A later analysis re-analyzed previously published TCR beta repertoires from 650 to 800 donors and added high-resolution HLA genotyping to study TCR occurrence patterns. The later analysis used no new phenotypic data to find candidate immune exposures, relying instead on TCR beta sequences and their occurrence across donors. An earlier analysis of approximately 640 of the donors applied high-throughput TCR beta sequencing to assess whether each TCR beta V gene segment acted as functional or pseudogenic. Donor age, sex, ethnicity and CMV serostatus were collected together with the repertoire data. A later genetic analysis used genome-wide SNP genotypes for about 60% of the 666 donors, treating that subset as a discovery cohort. All discovery cohort repertoires had been generated on a single sequencing platform. Both class I and class II loci were covered by HLA typing, at four-digit resolution. The number of donors typed differed by locus, with about 629-630 for A, B, C, DRB1 and DQB1, 522 for DQA1, 600 to 610 for DPA1, and under 490 for DPB1. Several DR-DQ haplotypes were handled as single units for association and clustering because linkage in the cohort was strong. Across 300 to 500 genotyped donors of the cohort, an average of approximately 200,000 unique TCR beta nucleotide sequences per donor were sequenced, and approximately 17% of those sequences were non-productive.

The cohort comprised 666 healthy bone marrow donors. All cohort members were sampled while nominally healthy, although unrecorded immune exposures were likely present. The donor tested CMV seronegative, placing the donor among the approximately 360 seronegative members of the cohort. Each donor provided a peripheral blood sample, and peripheral blood mononuclear cells were used for TCR beta sequencing. Genomic DNA was extracted from the blood cell samples with the Qiagen DNeasy Blood Extraction Kit. What the authors observed across the whole study: A further reported finding was that TCR beta sequences accurately predicted the HLA-A and HLA-B alleles for most subjects in the first cohort. In a later analysis, the rate of TCR association differed among HLA loci, with DRB1 alleles having the most associated TCRs and HLA-C alleles having the fewest. A later genetic analysis associated a missense DCLRE1C variant with V-gene and J-gene trimming of TCR beta chains, and an independent cohort replicated the association. In vitro tests confirmed that a few of the cytomegalovirus-associated TCR beta chains recognize cytomegalovirus antigens. The classifier was reported to diagnose cytomegalovirus status with high specificity and sensitivity in both the original cohort and the validation cohort. Because counts were too low, roughly 17 rarely observed V segments, including chromosome 9 orphons, were left out of the earlier analysis of some 640 of the donors. In a later analysis, about 17,000 TCR beta sequences were associated with specific HLA alleles at a false discovery rate of 0.05. It was suggested by the authors that the approach could potentially be generalized to other disease states and immunological phenotypes. HLA typing was unavailable for some donors at each locus, so association tests used only the typed subset. Sequencing depth was assumed to be roughly uniform across donors in the presence/absence analyses, though that assumption may not hold. In a later analysis, HLA-associated TCR beta chains were found to be more clonally expanded and to have lower generation probabilities than equally common non-associated chains. The 87-base-pair reads could not distinguish some IMGT-functional V segments, including TRBV6-2 and TRBV6-3, so those segments were excluded. According to a later analysis, most CMV-associated TCR beta chains appeared to be HLA-restricted, and the HLA associations seemed to be driven largely by CMV exposure. Assigning TCR associations to individual alleles was difficult when HLA alleles, especially DR and DQ, strongly co-occurred. The only immune exposure information available for the cohort was CMV serostatus. The cohort was sequenced for TCR beta chains only, and without alpha or paired-chain data the features that could be detected were limited. Linkage disequilibrium might explain the correlated functional status among segregating V segments, but an unknown experimental factor could not be excluded. In an earlier analysis of over 550 of the donors, most TCR beta V segments were observed in productive rearrangements about 87% or about 30% of the time, broadly matching IMGT annotations. According to a later genetic analysis, donors in an Asian-associated ancestry cluster had fewer N-insertions in productive TCRs than the roughly 670-donor mean. Across donors, most TCR sequences were observed very rarely, whereas some public TCRs were present in many individuals. Several of the top co-occurrence clusters appeared to be linked to parvovirus B19, influenza, CMV and Epstein-Barr virus, according to a later analysis. A cluster of highly shared sequence variants was judged likely to be a technical artifact of the sequencing pipeline. The study gave a list of 150 to 200 TCR beta chains associated with cytomegalovirus.

V is trimmed back by 5 bases and J by 3 bases, and the junction contains 0 bases that no gene match accounts for. The germline V gene gives CDR1 as SNHLY and CDR2 as FYNNEI. Including cysteine and phenylalanine, the CDR3 has 12 amino acids. The DNA shown is the 36-base CDR3, in frame from base 1. Libraries were prepared through the immunoSEQ multiplex PCR assay. For the multiplex PCR, a mixture combining 60 forward primers for TCR Vbeta segments and 13 reverse primers for TCR Jbeta segments was used. A multiplex PCR assay on genomic DNA amplified the CDR3 region of rearranged TCR beta genes. On the Illumina HiSeq System, the amplified TCR beta libraries were sequenced as 87-base-pair reads. In the paper's pipeline: In a later analysis, some 80 million unique TCR beta chains were counted across the 500 to 850 repertoires, and roughly 9.9 million of these chains were shared by at least two donors. Raw reads were error-corrected and collapsed into unique sequences with a nearest-neighbor algorithm that merged closely related sequences to remove PCR and sequencing errors. Alignment of CDR3 sequences to IMGT reference sequences was used to assign V, D and J gene segments. For a sequence to be retained, a match of at least six nucleotides to both a V gene segment and a J gene segment was required. Rearrangements were called productive when the CDR3 lacked stop codons and stayed in frame with V and J; all others were non-productive. Following IMGT convention, CDR3 was defined as the stretch from the second conserved V-encoded cysteine to the conserved J-encoded phenylalanine. Sequences without an unambiguous match to a single V gene segment were excluded from the earlier analysis of almost 600 of the donors. An earlier analysis of roughly 590 of the donors called V segments functional above 56.7% productive rearrangements and segregating when the between-donor standard deviation exceeded 5%. To diagnose cytomegalovirus status from the catalog of TCR beta chain sequences, a statistical classification framework was built. In a later analysis, V and J genes were assigned by comparing TCR nucleotide sequences against IMGT/GENE-DB human TR gene sequences. A later analysis assigned CDR3 sequences and most-parsimonious VDJ recombination scenarios with the TCRdist pipeline. In a later analysis, each TCR beta chain was defined by its CDR3 amino acid sequence together with its V-gene family, and reads without a unique V-gene family were excluded. A later analysis removed several hundred highly shared, low-generation-probability nucleotide sequences to deal with suspected cross-contamination and a sequencing artifact. In a later analysis, a clonal expansion index was calculated for each public chain from normalized within-repertoire ranks of inferred template counts. A later analysis computed generation probabilities with a VDJ recombination model fitted to out-of-frame rearrangements, and checked the results against IGoR. In a later analysis, TCR-TCR, TCR-HLA and TCR-CMV co-occurrence was scored with hypergeometric tests, and a repertoire-size bias correction was applied to TCR pairs. In a later analysis, false discovery rates were estimated by permuting HLA or CMV assignments 20 times. A later analysis grouped co-occurring TCRs with DBSCAN, adding TCRdist sequence similarity when clustering within HLA-allele-positive subsets. Co-occurrence clustering excluded repertoires with fewer than 30,000 or more than 120,000 public chains, plus five with anomalous nucleotide sharing. The immuneACCESS repertoire file appears here via TCRdb, limited to in-frame rearrangements. These files lack a portion of the clones; in checked studies, under half of the deficit traces to unresolved V genes, and the cause of the others is not known. The D gene and trimming were derived from the DNA, and the V and J assignments and clone size from that table. This sample is represented by fewer than 150,000 clones; 82% of them were singletons. The ten largest account for approximately 2.4% of the sample.

Remarks on this clone: The antigen this receptor binds is unknown. No base-level quality is on record; no much larger clone is a single base apart.

Sample: PBMCs. The sequence was obtained from a male donor in good health and CMV-seronegative. This chain is built from TRBV2 and TRBJ2-7; 8 central nucleotides agree with TRBD1. DNA sequence: TGTGCCAGCAGTACAGGGGGCTACGAGCAGTACTTC. Its protein product is CASSTGGYEQYF. The variable domain in full, with residues beyond the CDR3 obtained from the reference TRBV2 and TRBJ2-7 genes, is EPEVTQTPSHQVTQMGQEVILRCVPISNHLYFYWYRQILGQKVEFLVSFYNNEISEKSEIFDDQFSVERPDGSNFTLKIRSTKLEDSAMYFCASSTGGYEQYFGPGTRLTVT.